This paragraph reports one T cell receptor (beta chain). Its antigen is currently unknown. The entry originates in a study of response to subunit inactivated influenza vaccine. Study outcomes and limitations: Seasonal influenza vaccination, on each occasion, was suggested by the authors to recruit few new T cells.

TCRdb independently ran MiXCR on the RT-PCR reads; one entry per CDR3 protein. The sample lists hundreds of thousands of distinct CDR3 sequences, approximately 11% seen once, with about 12% in the top ten. The TCR sequence derives from a man aged 50 to 60 who received an inactivated influenza vaccine. The specimen comprised PBMCs from blood, sampled around seven weeks after vaccination.

For the CDR3, the DNA is TGCGCCAGCAGCTTGGCGGGGACGGCGAAAGAGACCCAGTACTTC. This codes for CASSLAGTAKETQYF. The chain is built from TRBV5-1 and TRBJ2-5; the D call may be TRBD1 or TRBD2 (5 bases each). The germline CDR1 and CDR2 sequences are SGHRS and YFSETQ. V was cut by 0 bases and J by 3 bases, with 12 bases left in between. The CDR3 is made up of 15 amino acids.